This T cell receptor beta chain was captured by sequencing in a study of shared T cell receptors in the human thymus. Generated by immunoSEQ multiplex PCR, the TCRdb table keeps only in-frame clones and is missing some. This sample has some 760,000 clones; 80% to 90% occur once, and the top ten carry roughly 0.01%. The germline V gene has CDR1 MNHEY and CDR2 SVGAGI. With 5 bases clipped from V and 8 bases from J, the junction kept 11 bases outside the gene matches. This CDR3 is built from 14 residues. The same sample was also studied in work on human thymus T cells. That study adds: Thymic tissue was derived from resections collected during corrective heart surgery.

The sample consisted of thymocytes. The TCR sequence derives from a girl under three years old with a congenital heart defect. V gene TRBV6-5 combines with J gene TRBJ1-1, with 7 nucleotides matching TRBD1. This CDR3 is CASSAPGQRPEAFF. The CDR3 coding sequence is TGTGCCAGCAGTGCCCCGGGACAGAGACCAGAAGCTTTCTTT.